This TCR beta chain comes out of a study of cytomegalovirus exposure and HLA in healthy donors. Notes on the study in general: Among the most significant clusters, several appeared linked to common viral pathogens in a later analysis. Later analysis found that TCR beta chains associated with HLA were more clonally expanded than other, equally common chains.

This CDR3 is built from 15 residues. Germline V gene sequence: CDR1 SGHDT, CDR2 YYEEEE. For this clone: Its specificity is not known.

PCR employed 60 Vbeta and 13 Jbeta primers. As handled by the study authors: A later analysis counted about 80 million unique TCR beta chains, around 10 million shared. Profiled with immunoSEQ multiplex PCR; TCRdb holds only in-frame clones, not every one. Clonal size and the V and J genes are those of that table, whereas D and trimming came from the DNA. This sample has 210,000 or so clones, with roughly 78% found just once. Sequencing was carried out using PBMCs. The chain links TRBV5-6 to TRBJ2-5; D might be TRBD1 (7 bases). The DNA end favors TRBJ2-7, so the J call may be wrong. The sequence derives from a boy aged 5 to 17 in good health and CMV-seronegative. The chain's CDR3 is CASSPQQGTPFEQYF. DNA for the CDR3: TGTGCCAGCAGCCCGCAACAGGGGACTCCTTTCGAGCAGTACTTC.